This T cell receptor (beta chain) was found in a study of molecular identifiers for immune sequencing clone quantification. As to this clonotype: What it binds is unknown.

Germline CDR1 reads KGHSH; CDR2 reads LQKENI. The junction had 5 bases not matched to a gene; V was cut back by 5 bases and J by 7 bases. This CDR3 has 13 residues. Study-level points and caveats: Clones above 20 RNA copies held over 97% of effector molecules, under 1% in naive cells.

Via MiXCR, TCRdb re-called the PCR reads, giving one row per CDR3 protein. The data show about 640,000 distinct CDR3 sequences, with 15% to 20% seen just once and 0.75% to 0.95% held by the top ten. The sequenced sample was naive CD8+ T cells from blood, with Jurkat cell RNA spiked in. The subset: FACS-sorted CD8+CD4-CCR7+CD45RA+ naive T cells. This chain connects TRBV18 to TRBJ2-7, with 10 bases aligning to TRBD1. This TCR was sampled from a human donor in good health. Some libraries in this study had Jurkat cell RNA spiked in. The CDR3 coding sequence is TGTGCCAGCTCAGCCCCGGGACAGGGGGAGCAGTACTTC. Protein sequence: CASSAPGQGEQYF.